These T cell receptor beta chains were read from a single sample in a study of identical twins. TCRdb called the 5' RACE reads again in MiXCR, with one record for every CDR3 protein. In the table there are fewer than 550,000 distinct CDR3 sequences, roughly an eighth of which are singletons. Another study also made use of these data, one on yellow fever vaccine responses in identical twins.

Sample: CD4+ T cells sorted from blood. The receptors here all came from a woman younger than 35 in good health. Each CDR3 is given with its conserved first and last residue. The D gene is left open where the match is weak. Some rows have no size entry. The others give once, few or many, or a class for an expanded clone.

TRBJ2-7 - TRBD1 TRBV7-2 CASRVTGDSYEQYF TGTGCCAGCAGGGTGACAGGGGACTCCTACGAGCAGTACTTC
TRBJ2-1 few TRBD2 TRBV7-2 CASSLQRGGLGNEQFF TGTGCCAGCAGCTTACAGCGGGGGGGCCTAGGCAATGAGCAGTTCTTC
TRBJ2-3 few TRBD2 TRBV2 CASKFTDRLADTQYF TGTGCCAGCAAATTTACGGATCGACTAGCGGATACGCAGTATTTT
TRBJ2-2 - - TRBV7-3 CASSLSGLWTGELFF TGTGCCAGCAGCTTAAGTGGTTTGTGGACCGGGGAGCTGTTTTTT
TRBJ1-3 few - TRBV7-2 CASRKELPNTIYF TGTGCCAGCAGGAAAGAACTCCCCAACACCATATATTTT
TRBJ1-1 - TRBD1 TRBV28 CASSLEGAGNTEAFF TGTGCCAGCAGTTTAGAGGGGGCAGGGAACACTGAAGCTTTCTTT
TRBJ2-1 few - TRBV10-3 CAISAGGGWPSNEQFF TGTGCCATCAGTGCCGGGGGCGGGTGGCCCTCCAATGAGCAGTTCTTC
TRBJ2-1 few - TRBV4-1 CASSQLLSVSSYNEQFF TGCGCCAGCAGCCAACTATTGAGTGTGAGCTCCTACAATGAGCAGTTCTTC
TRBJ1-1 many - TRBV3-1 CASSQKGNTEAFF TGTGCCAGCAGCCAAAAGGGGAACACTGAAGCTTTCTTT
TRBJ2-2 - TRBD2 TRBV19 CASDAGVNTGELFF TGTGCCAGTGATGCGGGGGTAAACACCGGGGAGCTGTTTTTT
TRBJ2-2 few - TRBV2 CASSEALRRSGELFF TGTGCCAGCAGTGAAGCGCTTCGGAGGTCCGGGGAGCTGTTTTTT
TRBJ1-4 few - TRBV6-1 CASTSGWERQYDEKLFF TGTGCCAGCACAAGCGGTTGGGAGCGACAGTACGATGAAAAACTGTTTTTT
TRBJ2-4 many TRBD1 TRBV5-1 CASSFRQGADIQYF TGCGCCAGCAGCTTCAGACAGGGGGCGGACATTCAGTACTTC
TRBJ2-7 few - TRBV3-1 CASSQAEAGFYEQYF TGTGCCAGCAGCCAGGCGGAGGCAGGGTTTTACGAGCAGTACTTC
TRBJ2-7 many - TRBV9 CASSVGGTPTYEQYF TGTGCCAGCAGCGTAGGTGGGACCCCCACCTACGAGCAGTACTTC
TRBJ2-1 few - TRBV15 CATSREGGWYNEQFF TGTGCCACCAGCAGAGAGGGGGGATGGTACAATGAGCAGTTCTTC
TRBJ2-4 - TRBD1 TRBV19 CASSHPGQGKNIQYF TGTGCCAGTAGTCACCCGGGACAGGGGAAAAACATTCAGTACTTC
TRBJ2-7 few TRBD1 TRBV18 CASSPIAGGFFPYEQYF TGTGCCAGCTCACCGATTGCAGGGGGCTTCTTTCCCTACGAGCAGTACTTC
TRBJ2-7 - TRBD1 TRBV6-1 CASTDRGNSYEQYF TGTGCCAGCACCGACAGGGGCAACTCCTACGAGCAGTACTTC
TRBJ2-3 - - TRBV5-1 CASSFSDTRSTDTQYF TGCGCCAGCAGCTTTTCGGACACCCGAAGCACAGATACGCAGTATTTT
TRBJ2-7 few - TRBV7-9 CASTNKGDEQYF TGTGCCAGCACAAACAAGGGCGACGAGCAGTACTTC
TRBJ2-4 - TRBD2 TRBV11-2 CASSHTGGNIQYF TGTGCCAGCAGCCACACGGGGGGAAACATTCAGTACTTC
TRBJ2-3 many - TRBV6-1 CASSLGAGGTDTQYF TGTGCCAGCAGTCTCGGGGCTGGCGGGACAGATACGCAGTATTTT
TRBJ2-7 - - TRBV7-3 CASSLGAGATYEQYF TGTGCCAGCAGCTTAGGTGCGGGGGCAACCTACGAGCAGTACTTC
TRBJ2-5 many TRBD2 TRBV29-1 CSVATSVETQYF TGCAGCGTGGCGACTAGCGTGGAGACCCAGTACTTC
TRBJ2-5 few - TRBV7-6 CASSLAVREDQETQYF TGTGCCAGCAGCTTAGCTGTCCGGGAAGACCAAGAGACCCAGTACTTC
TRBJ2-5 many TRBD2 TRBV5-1 CASSGLAGSQETQYF TGCGCCAGCTCCGGGCTAGCGGGGTCCCAAGAGACCCAGTACTTC
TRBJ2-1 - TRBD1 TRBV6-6 CASIGQGSVFDNEQFF TGTGCCAGCATCGGACAGGGCTCCGTATTTGACAATGAGCAGTTCTTC
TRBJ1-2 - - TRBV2 CASSEVGGIYGYTF TGTGCCAGCAGTGAAGTAGGAGGAATCTATGGCTACACCTTC
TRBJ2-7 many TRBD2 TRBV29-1 CSVVAGISYEQYF TGCAGCGTTGTAGCGGGTATATCCTACGAGCAGTACTTC
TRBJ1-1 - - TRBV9 CASSVSPASHTEAFF TGTGCCAGCAGCGTATCCCCGGCTTCGCATACTGAAGCTTTCTTT
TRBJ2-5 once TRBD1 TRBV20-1 CSAPPDRGRETQYF TGCAGTGCGCCCCCCGACAGGGGCCGAGAGACCCAGTACTTC
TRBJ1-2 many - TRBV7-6 CASSLDRVHGYTF TGTGCCAGCAGCTTAGACAGGGTCCATGGCTACACCTTC
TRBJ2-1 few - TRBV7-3 CASSLHADSSYNEQFF TGTGCCAGCAGCTTACACGCGGACAGCTCCTACAATGAGCAGTTCTTC
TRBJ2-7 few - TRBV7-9 CASSDTGSYEQYF TGTGCCAGCAGCGATACAGGCTCCTACGAGCAGTACTTC
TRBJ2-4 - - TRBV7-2 CASSLRGPLEAKNIQYF TGTGCCAGCAGCTTGCGAGGCCCCCTTGAGGCCAAAAACATTCAGTACTTC
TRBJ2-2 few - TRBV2 CASEKATGELFF TGTGCCAGCGAGAAGGCGACCGGGGAGCTGTTTTTT
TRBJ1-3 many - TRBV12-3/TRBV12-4 CASSSRGSGNTIYF TGTGCCAGCAGTTCCAGGGGCTCTGGAAACACCATATATTTT
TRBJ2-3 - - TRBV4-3 CASSQDYRVRQSTDTQYF TGCGCCAGCAGCCAAGATTACCGGGTCAGACAAAGCACAGATACGCAGTATTTT
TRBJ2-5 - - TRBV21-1 CASSNWDSGSKETQYF TGTGCCAGCAGCAACTGGGATAGCGGGAGCAAAGAGACCCAGTACTTC
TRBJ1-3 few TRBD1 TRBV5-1 CASSFVPGQGTGSGNTIYF TGCGCCAGCAGTTTTGTCCCGGGACAGGGAACAGGCTCTGGAAACACCATATATTTT
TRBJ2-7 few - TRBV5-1 CASSLALTAYEQYF TGCGCCAGCAGCTTGGCCCTAACCGCCTACGAGCAGTACTTC
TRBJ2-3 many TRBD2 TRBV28 CASSSLAGTDTQYF TGTGCCAGCAGTTCACTAGCGGGCACAGATACGCAGTATTTT
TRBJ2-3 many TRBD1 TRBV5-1 CASSLLRTGFTDTQYF TGCGCCAGCAGCTTGCTACGGACAGGGTTCACAGATACGCAGTATTTT
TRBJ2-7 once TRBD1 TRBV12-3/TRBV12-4 CASSPRQGALYEQYF TGTGCCAGCAGTCCCCGACAGGGGGCATTATACGAGCAGTACTTC
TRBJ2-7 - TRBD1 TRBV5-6 CASSLGQPPYEQYF TGCGCCAGCAGCTTGGGACAGCCGCCCTACGAGCAGTACTTC
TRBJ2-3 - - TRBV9 CASSVSPNPDTQYF TGTGCCAGCAGCGTAAGCCCAAACCCAGATACGCAGTATTTT
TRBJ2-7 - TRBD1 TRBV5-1 CASSPGQDYSYEQYF TGCGCCAGCAGCCCGGGACAGGACTACTCCTACGAGCAGTACTTC
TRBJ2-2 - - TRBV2 CASSKRVQGGTGELFF TGTGCCAGCAGTAAAAGGGTTCAGGGAGGCACCGGGGAGCTGTTTTTT
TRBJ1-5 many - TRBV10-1 CASSGGPPNQPQHF TGCGCCAGCAGTGGAGGGCCCCCCAATCAGCCCCAGCATTTT